The 2 T cell receptor beta chains presented below share a single source sample, sequenced in a study of shared clonotypes between healthy human individuals. The protocol was immunoSEQ multiplex PCR, while the TCRdb copy is restricted to in-frame clones and leaves out a portion. The repertoire holds fewer than 1.6 million clones, with 98% to 99% as singletons. Sequences were obtained from naive CD4+ T cells sorted from blood. Subset specified: CD45RA+ positively selected. These receptors all come from a man between 25 and 39 years old in good health.

CDR3: CASVGTEIYEQYF. The CDR3 bases are TGTGCCAGCGTCGGGACGGAGATCTACGAGCAGTACTTC. The rearrangement uses TRBV7-9 and TRBJ2-7; D possibly matches TRBD1 or TRBD2 (5 bases each). This CDR3 has 13 amino acids. Germline loops: CDR1 SEHNR, CDR2 FQNEAQ (reference sequence). V dropped 8 bases and J dropped 3 bases, with 14 bases sitting between them.

The chain couples TRBV2 to TRBJ1-3; unclear D gene. V lost 7 bases and J lost 0, with 16 bases in between. The CDR3 consists of 16 residues. The V gene's germline CDR1 is SNHLY and CDR2 FYNNEI. The CDR3 protein is CASNPYGPNSGNTIYF. The CDR3 DNA reads as TGTGCCAGCAACCCCTACGGACCCAACTCTGGAAACACCATATATTTT.